These T cell receptor beta chains were read from a single sample in a study of blood T cell repertoires in COVID-19. The method was immunoSEQ multiplex PCR; TCRdb's version includes in-frame clones alone and lacks a portion of them. The table shows about 260,000 clones, with approximately 90% occurring only once. Input material: peripheral blood. The receptors were gathered from a young man with active or convalescent COVID-19. CDR3s include the opening cysteine and the closing phenylalanine or tryptophan. A D gene is named only where the DNA matches it firmly. The size entry is marked missing in some rows and otherwise reads once, few, many or a size class.

d_gene,v_gene,abundance,j_gene,CDR3aa,CDR3nt
TRBD2,TRBV15,-,TRBJ2-5,CATSSGGTKETQYF,TGTGCCACCAGCTCGGGAGGGACTAAAGAGACCCAGTACTTC
TRBD2,TRBV6-1,-,TRBJ2-1,CASSEGTRGYNEQFF,TGTGCCAGCAGTGAGGGGACTAGGGGCTACAATGAGCAGTTCTTC
TRBD1,TRBV6-6,-,TRBJ1-2,CASSYANRGGYTF,TGTGCCAGCAGTTACGCGAACAGGGGCGGCTACACCTTC
-,TRBV30,-,TRBJ2-6,CARSGRSGANVLTF,TGTGCCCGAAGCGGTCGATCTGGGGCCAACGTCCTGACTTTC
TRBD2,TRBV4-1,-,TRBJ2-2,CASSPFSGAANTGELFF,TGCGCCAGCAGCCCTTTTAGCGGGGCCGCGAACACCGGGGAGCTGTTTTTT
TRBD1,TRBV28,-,TRBJ2-4,CASSPGQILNIQYF,TGTGCCAGCAGTCCGGGACAGATCTTAAACATTCAGTACTTC
-,TRBV5-1,-,TRBJ1-4,CASSFGGSGGEKLFF,TGCGCCAGCAGCTTTGGGGGGAGTGGAGGCGAAAAACTGTTTTTT
-,TRBV6-5,-,TRBJ1-5,CASSYRENQPQHF,TGTGCCAGCAGTTACAGGGAGAATCAGCCCCAGCATTTT
TRBD1,TRBV6-1,-,TRBJ2-7,CASSEKGGNEQYF,TGTGCCAGCAGTGAAAAAGGGGGCAACGAGCAGTACTTC
-,TRBV7-9,-,TRBJ1-1,CASSSANTEAFF,TGTGCCAGCAGCAGCGCTAACACTGAAGCTTTCTTT
-,TRBV29-1,-,TRBJ1-4,CSVAKEPANEKLFF,TGCAGCGTTGCGAAGGAGCCCGCTAATGAAAAACTGTTTTTT
TRBD2,TRBV12-5,once,TRBJ2-3,CASGLVFGLAGVDTQYF,TGTGCTAGTGGTTTGGTTTTCGGACTAGCGGGAGTAGATACGCAGTATTTT
-,TRBV12-3/TRBV12-4,-,TRBJ1-5,CASSPGDYQPQHF,TGTGCCAGCAGTCCGGGGGACTATCAGCCCCAGCATTTT
-,TRBV5-8,-,TRBJ1-2,CASSLGATNYGYTF,TGTGCCAGCAGCTTGGGGGCGACTAACTATGGCTACACCTTC
-,TRBV5-4,once,TRBJ2-5,CASSLAPHETQYF,TGTGCCAGCAGCTTGGCCCCCCATGAGACCCAGTACTTC
-,TRBV7-9,once,TRBJ1-1,CASSPPGGTEAFF,TGTGCCAGCAGCCCTCCTGGAGGCACTGAAGCTTTCTTT
TRBD2,TRBV9,-,TRBJ2-7,CASSVGGLAGSEGVQYF,TGTGCCAGCAGCGTAGGAGGACTAGCGGGATCGGAGGGTGTGCAGTACTTC
TRBD2,TRBV18,-,TRBJ2-3,CASSLFASGRATLGTDTQYF,TGTGCCAGCTCACTCTTCGCTAGCGGGAGGGCCACTCTAGGCACAGATACGCAGTATTTT
-,TRBV3-1/TRBV3-2,once,TRBJ2-5,CASSHAYQETQYF,TGTGCCAGCAGCCATGCCTATCAAGAGACCCAGTACTTC
TRBD2,TRBV5-1,-,TRBJ2-1,CASSLVASGGLYNEQFF,TGCGCCAGCAGCTTGGTGGCTAGCGGGGGGCTATACAATGAGCAGTTCTTC
TRBD1,TRBV2,-,TRBJ2-1,CASSEGTGAYNEQFF,TGTGCCAGCAGTGAAGGGACAGGGGCCTACAATGAGCAGTTCTTC
-,TRBV11-2,-,TRBJ1-1,CASSFGGRVTEAFF,TGTGCCAGCAGCTTCGGGGGGCGCGTCACTGAAGCTTTCTTT
TRBD2,TRBV15,-,TRBJ2-2,CATSRPFSGVAGELFF,TGTGCCACCAGCCGACCTTTTAGCGGGGTCGCCGGGGAGCTGTTTTTT
-,TRBV5-1,-,TRBJ2-5,CASEAGALQETQYF,TGCGCCAGCGAAGCAGGGGCCCTCCAAGAGACCCAGTACTTC
-,TRBV10-3,-,TRBJ2-2,CAISEATTYAGELFF,TGTGCCATCAGTGAGGCTACTACGTACGCCGGGGAGCTGTTTTTT
TRBD2,TRBV9,-,TRBJ2-3,CASSPLAGGVEDTQYF,TGTGCCAGCAGCCCCCTAGCGGGAGGGGTAGAGGATACGCAGTATTTT
-,TRBV7-9,-,TRBJ2-3,CASSLGAWVRTDTQYF,TGTGCCAGCAGCTTGGGGGCCTGGGTCCGCACAGATACGCAGTATTTT
-,TRBV6-1,-,TRBJ2-7,CASSETGYEQYF,TGTGCCAGCAGTGAAACAGGGTACGAGCAGTACTTC
-,TRBV6-2/TRBV6-3,-,TRBJ2-7,CASSYPQNEQYF,TGTGCCAGCAGTTACCCCCAGAACGAGCAGTACTTC
TRBD1,TRBV10-3,-,TRBJ1-2,CAISEGQGQYGYTF,TGTGCCATCAGTGAGGGACAGGGCCAGTATGGCTACACCTTC
TRBD1,TRBV5-6,many,TRBJ2-3,CASSFGQGTDTQYF,TGTGCCAGCAGCTTTGGACAGGGCACAGATACGCAGTATTTT
-,TRBV7-8,few,TRBJ2-3,CASSPPRSDTQYF,TGTGCCAGCAGCCCCCCGCGGTCAGATACGCAGTATTTT
TRBD1,TRBV5-8,-,TRBJ1-5,CASSLGDRGRAQPQHF,TGTGCCAGCAGCTTGGGTGACAGGGGGCGGGCTCAGCCCCAGCATTTT
TRBD1,TRBV2,-,TRBJ1-5,CASGQGFNQPQHF,TGTGCCAGCGGACAGGGTTTTAATCAGCCCCAGCATTTT
TRBD1,TRBV29-1,-,TRBJ1-1,CSVTGGMNTEAFF,TGCAGCGTGACAGGGGGCATGAACACTGAAGCTTTCTTT
-,TRBV28,-,TRBJ1-6,CASSLGTRNSPLHF,TGTGCCAGCAGTCTCGGGACTCGGAATTCACCCCTCCACTTT
-,TRBV18,-,TRBJ2-7,CASSPSGTRGEQYF,TGTGCCAGCTCACCGTCGGGGACTCGGGGCGAGCAGTACTTC
-,TRBV20-1,few,TRBJ2-3,CSASNGFSTDTQYF,TGCAGTGCTAGTAACGGGTTCAGCACAGATACGCAGTATTTT
-,TRBV7-2,-,TRBJ1-2,CASSPVGGEGYTF,TGTGCCAGCAGCCCCGTGGGGGGAGAGGGCTACACCTTC
TRBD2,TRBV9,-,TRBJ2-2,CASSPGGGETGELFF,TGTGCCAGCAGCCCGGGCGGGGGGGAAACCGGGGAGCTGTTTTTT
-,TRBV12-3/TRBV12-4,-,TRBJ1-1,CASSRHSNTEAFF,TGTGCCAGCAGCCGACACTCGAACACTGAAGCTTTCTTT
-,TRBV11-2,-,TRBJ1-1,CASSLGTMAEAFF,TGTGCCAGCAGCCTAGGAACTATGGCTGAAGCTTTCTTT
-,TRBV7-3,-,TRBJ1-2,CASSLIRTLLIGDYGYTF,TGTGCCAGCAGCTTAATCCGGACGCTCCTGATCGGGGACTATGGCTACACCTTC
-,TRBV6-4,-,TRBJ1-2,CASSRDPSSRTYTF,TGTGCCAGCAGCAGGGATCCCTCCTCTAGGACCTACACCTTC
-,TRBV6-6,few,TRBJ2-7,CASSDNYEQYF,TGTGCCAGCAGTGACAACTACGAGCAGTACTTC
TRBD1,TRBV19,-,TRBJ1-2,CASSSHRGSFYYGYTF,TGTGCCAGTAGTTCTCACAGGGGGTCCTTCTACTATGGCTACACCTTC
-,TRBV30,-,TRBJ1-6,CAWASGSSYNSPLHF,TGTGCCTGGGCCTCCGGGAGCTCCTATAATTCACCCCTCCACTTT
TRBD2,TRBV3-1/TRBV3-2,few,TRBJ2-7,CASSQILAGEQYF,TGTGCCAGCAGCCAAATACTAGCGGGCGAGCAGTACTTC
-,TRBV19,-,TRBJ2-5,CASSIMASQETQYF,TGTGCCAGTAGTATAATGGCCAGCCAAGAGACCCAGTACTTC
-,TRBV6-4,-,TRBJ2-2,CASSPSRAGELFF,TGTGCCAGCAGCCCCTCGAGGGCCGGGGAGCTGTTTTTT
-,TRBV6-5,-,TRBJ1-4,CASRQGGEKLFF,TGTGCCAGCCGGCAGGGAGGTGAAAAACTGTTTTTT
TRBD2,TRBV2,-,TRBJ2-5,CASSRLAVQETQYF,TGTGCCAGCAGTAGACTAGCGGTCCAAGAGACCCAGTACTTC
TRBD2,TRBV6-6,-,TRBJ2-3,CASVAGAMTPPDTQYF,TGTGCCAGCGTAGCGGGGGCCATGACACCACCAGATACGCAGTATTTT
TRBD1,TRBV6-5,-,TRBJ1-5,CASSSGTVKRPQHF,TGTGCCAGCAGTAGTGGGACAGTCAAACGGCCCCAGCATTTT
-,TRBV5-6,-,TRBJ2-7,CASTSGTSPYEQYF,TGTGCCAGCACTTCCGGGACATCACCCTACGAGCAGTACTTC